The clone carrying this T cell receptor beta chain was counted many times. Its specificity is unknown. These data are taken from a study of T cells in Graves' hyperthyroidism and ophthalmopathy. It was RNA transcripts that yielded the amplified TCR beta CDR3 regions. Primed by the HTBI set, a first-round RT-PCR was run on the TCR CDR3. TCRdb independently ran MiXCR on the multiplex PCR reads; one entry per CDR3 protein. Of roughly 570,000 distinct CDR3 sequences listed, 35% to 55% were seen once; the top ten hold under 20%. The study's findings and limits: Ophthalmopathy was distinguished from stable hyperthyroidism by 13 V-J signatures. Within blood appeared most thyroid clonotypes that had expanded above 0.001.

Sequenced material: peripheral blood or thyroid tissue (not recorded which). This receptor was obtained from an adult woman with Graves' disease, either hyperthyroidism or ophthalmopathy (not recorded which).

CDR3 residues: CASSQPGQPNYGYTF. As DNA, the CDR3 is TGCGCCAGCAGCCAACCGGGACAGCCTAACTATGGCTACACCTTC. The rearrangement links TRBV4-1 to TRBJ1-2; the match to TRBD1 covers 7 bases. From germline, CDR1 is MGHRA and CDR2 YSYEKL. CDR3 length: 15 residues. V gave up 2 bases and J gave up 0 bases; unmatched junction bases: 3.